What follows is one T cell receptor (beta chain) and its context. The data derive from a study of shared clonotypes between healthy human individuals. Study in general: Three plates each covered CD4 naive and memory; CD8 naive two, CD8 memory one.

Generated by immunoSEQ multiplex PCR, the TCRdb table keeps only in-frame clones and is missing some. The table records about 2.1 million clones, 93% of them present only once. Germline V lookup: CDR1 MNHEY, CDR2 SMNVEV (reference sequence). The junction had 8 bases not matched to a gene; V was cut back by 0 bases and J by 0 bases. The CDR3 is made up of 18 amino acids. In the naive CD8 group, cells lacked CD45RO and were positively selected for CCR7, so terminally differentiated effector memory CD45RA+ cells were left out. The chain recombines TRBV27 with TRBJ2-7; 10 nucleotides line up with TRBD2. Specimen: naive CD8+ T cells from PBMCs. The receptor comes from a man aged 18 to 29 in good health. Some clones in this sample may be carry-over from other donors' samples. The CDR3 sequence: CASSLSKEREGHSYEQYF. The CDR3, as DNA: TGTGCCAGCAGTTTATCTAAGGAGCGGGAGGGCCACTCCTACGAGCAGTACTTC.